The 20 T cell receptor beta chains in this list originate from one sample, sequenced in a study of PD-L1 blockade in urothelial cancer. The repertoire was sequenced with immunoSEQ multiplex PCR; TCRdb's copy has only in-frame clones and lacks some. Of tens of thousands of clones in the sample, almost 90% were seen once. Specified time point: peripheral blood 6 weeks after treatment start. The input for sequencing was PBMCs, taken around atezolizumab (anti-PD-L1) treatment. The receptors here all came from a man aged 55 to 70 with urothelial cancer.

The chain employs TRBV18 and TRBJ2-3; 10 positions match TRBD2. Germline CDR1 and CDR2: KGHSH and LQKENI. CDR3 length: 18 amino acids. J was trimmed by 4 bases and V by 3 bases; bases with no gene match: 13. CDR3: CASSPFLRLAGGSDTQYF. CDR3 sequence (DNA): TGTGCCAGCTCACCCTTCCTCAGATTAGCGGGGGGCTCAGATACGCAGTATTTT.

The chain uses TRBV2 and TRBJ2-1; 7 bases line up with TRBD1. The length of the CDR3 is 15 residues. The germline CDR1 and CDR2 sequences are SNHLY and FYNNEI. J gave up 7 bases and V 5 bases, and 11 bases lay outside the gene matches. The DNA for the CDR3 is TGTGCCAGCAGTCTCGACAGGGCAGGGGATAATGAGCAGTTCTTC. Amino acids: CASSLDRAGDNEQFF.

This chain connects TRBV19 to TRBJ1-2, with a weak D call TRBD1 (5 bases). V lost 9 bases, J lost 5 bases, and 16 bases lay in between. Per the germline V gene, CDR1 is LNHDA and CDR2 is SQIVND (reference sequence). The CDR3 is made up of 13 amino acids. The DNA for the CDR3 is TGTGCCAGCCGATGGGGCCTGAGGTATGGCTACACCTTC. It codes for CASRWGLRYGYTF.

The chain combines TRBV30 with TRBJ1-4; no reliable D call. Germline V lookup: CDR1 GTSNPN, CDR2 SVGIG (reference sequence). This CDR3 comprises 14 residues. Trimming took off 3 bases at V and 7 bases at J, with 15 bases between the two ends. Here the CDR3 reads CAWSDVRGGEKLFF. The CDR3 nucleotides are TGTGCCTGGAGCGACGTTCGGGGTGGTGAAAAACTGTTTTTT.

The chain carries TRBV29-1 and TRBJ2-2; 8 nucleotides agree with TRBD2. CDR3 length: 14 amino acids. Germline-derived CDR1 and CDR2 are SQVTM and ANQGSEA. V shed 1 base, J shed 6 bases, and the junction held 4 bases outside the gene matches. This chain's CDR3 is CSVEAETSAGELFF. DNA for the CDR3: TGCAGCGTTGAAGCCGAGACTAGCGCCGGGGAGCTGTTTTTT.

The gene calls are TRBV9 and TRBJ1-6; weak D call: TRBD1 (6 bases). This CDR3 is 15 amino acids long. Looked up from germline, CDR1 is SGDLS and CDR2 is YYNGEE. The V and J ends lost 7 bases and 10 bases respectively, with 21 bases between them. For the CDR3, the DNA is TGTGCCAGCTCAGGGACATCAATCCCGGGATCACCCCTCCACTTT. Amino acids: CASSGTSIPGSPLHF. Looking up the rest from reference TRBV9 and TRBJ1-6 gives the full variable domain: DSGVTQTPKHLITATGQRVTLRCSPRSGDLSVYWYQQSLDQGLQFLIQYYNGEERAKGNILERFSAQQFPDLHSELNLSSLELGDSALYFCASSGTSIPGSPLHFGNGTRLTVT.

This clone was recorded a few times. The chain employs TRBV2 and TRBJ2-1; a weak D match, TRBD1 (6 bases). V lost 5 bases and J lost 6, with 17 bases in between. Germline CDR1 SNHLY, CDR2 FYNNEI. CDR3 length: 15 amino acids. DNA of the CDR3: TGTGCCAGCAGTACGGACAGAAACCCTCTCAATGAGCAGTTCTTC. Its protein is CASSTDRNPLNEQFF.

The rearrangement uses TRBV11-3 and TRBJ2-1; the match to TRBD1 covers 9 bases. V lost 1 base to trimming and J lost 6 bases; unmatched junction nucleotides: 4. Germline-derived CDR1 and CDR2 are SGHNT and YENEEA. The CDR3 has 15 amino acids. The CDR3 sequence: CASSLAGTGFNEQFF. CDR3 coding DNA: TGTGCCAGCAGCTTAGCGGGGACAGGGTTCAATGAGCAGTTCTTC.

The chain is built from TRBV10-3 and TRBJ1-1, with 7 bases aligning to TRBD1. CDR3 size: 13 residues. Germline trimming cut 0 bases from V and 8 bases from J; bases unmatched to any gene: 3. Germline V lookup: CDR1 ENHRY, CDR2 SYGVKD. CDR3 sequence (DNA): TGTGCCATCAGTGAGTCACTGACAGGGGAAGCTTTCTTT. This codes for CAISESLTGEAFF.

The chain carries TRBV18 and TRBJ2-7; 8 bases agree with TRBD2. CDR3 length: 14 residues. V lost 3 bases, J lost 7 bases, and 8 bases stayed unmatched. Germline loops: CDR1 KGHSH, CDR2 LQKENI. The CDR3 sequence is CASSPPGLGGEQYF. The CDR3 nucleotides are TGTGCCAGCTCACCCCCGGGACTAGGGGGGGAGCAGTACTTC.

This clone has more than one count but fewer than ten. The chain has TRBV19 and TRBJ1-4; the D gene is possibly TRBD1 (5 bases). The ends were cut back, 7 bases at V and 5 bases at J, with 20 bases in the middle. CDR3 length: 16 residues. Germline V CDR1 and CDR2: LNHDA, SQIVND (reference sequence). CDR3 nucleotides: TGTGCCAGTACTCCACAGCTACGCAGGGAAAATGAAAAACTGTTTTTT. Amino acids: CASTPQLRRENEKLFF.

The rearrangement joins TRBV10-3 to TRBJ1-5, with TRBD1 as a possible D gene (6 bases). V lost 7 bases and J lost 5, with 15 bases in between. The CDR3 spans 14 residues. Germline V CDR1 and CDR2: ENHRY, SYGVKD. This CDR3 is CAINDGTPYQPQHF. In DNA form, the CDR3 reads TGTGCCATCAATGACGGGACACCCTATCAGCCCCAGCATTTT.

The chain recombines TRBV30 with TRBJ1-2; 10 positions agree with TRBD1. Germline CDR1 and CDR2: GTSNPN and SVGIG (reference sequence). The ends lost 1 base at V and 7 bases at J; junction bases unmatched: 9. CDR3 length equals 15 residues. CDR3 nucleotide sequence: TGTGCCTGGAGTGCAGGGACAGGGGATTGGGGTGGCTACACCTTC. Translation gives CAWSAGTGDWGGYTF.

Written as DNA, the CDR3 is TGTGCCAGCAGCTCCTCAGGAAACTACGAGCAGTACTTC. Its translation is CASSSSGNYEQYF. The V gene is TRBV11-3, the J gene TRBJ2-7; D unresolved. Germline-derived CDR1 and CDR2 are SGHNT and YENEEA. Trimming took 4 bases from V and 3 from J, leaving 10 bases between them. CDR3 length: 13 amino acids.

J is TRBJ1-5 and V is TRBV5-1; the D is unclear. V was cut by 2 bases and J by 5 bases, with 14 bases left in between. The CDR3 has 15 residues. CDR1 and CDR2 from the germline V gene are SGHRS and YFSETQ. The CDR3 reads CASSFDAGRDQPQHF. Here the CDR3 DNA reads TGCGCCAGCAGCTTTGACGCCGGGAGGGATCAGCCCCAGCATTTT.

The chain employs TRBV11-3 and TRBJ1-2; TRBD1 matches 8 bases. The V gene's germline CDR1 is SGHNT and CDR2 YENEEA. This CDR3 has 13 residues. The V segment lost 5 bases and the J segment 6 bases; nucleotides outside the gene matches: 5. CDR3 protein: CASSPDRGNGYTF. The CDR3, as DNA: TGTGCCAGCAGCCCCGACAGGGGAAATGGCTACACCTTC.

This chain connects TRBV29-1 to TRBJ2-6; D not resolved. The CDR3 extends over 12 amino acids. Germline CDR1 is SQVTM and CDR2 is ANQGSEA. V was pared by 7 bases and J by 0 bases, with 4 bases between. The CDR3 spells CSGLSGANVLTF. The CDR3 nucleotides are TGCAGCGGGCTCTCTGGGGCCAACGTCCTGACTTTC.

The chain has TRBV7-2 and TRBJ2-7, with 7 bases identical to TRBD1. Germline CDR1 is SGHTA and CDR2 is FQGNSA. V lost 1 base and J lost 1; bases outside the gene matches: 4. This CDR3 is 15 amino acids long. CDR3 nucleotide sequence: TGTGCCAGCAGCTTAGAACCGGGACAGTCCTACGAGCAGTACTTC. Translating gives CASSLEPGQSYEQYF.

This clone came up once. The rearrangement joins TRBV5-1 to TRBJ2-3; D might be TRBD2 (6 bases). The CDR3 is made up of 14 amino acids. Germline V gene sequence: CDR1 SGHRS, CDR2 YFSETQ. V lost 0 bases to trimming and J lost 4 bases, with 9 bases between them. CDR3 nucleotides: TGCGCCAGCAGCTTGGTGTCGGGGGCAGATACGCAGTATTTT. Translated, it gives CASSLVSGADTQYF. The full variable domain, rest sourced from reference TRBV5-1 and TRBJ2-3, is KAGVTQTPRYLIKTRGQQVTLSCSPISGHRSVSWYQQTPGQGLQFLFEYFSETQRNKGNFPGRFSGRQFSNSRSEMNVSTLELGDSALYLCASSLVSGADTQYFGPGTRLTVL.

As concerns this clone: This may arise from a read error, as a much more abundant clone is one base away. This chain links TRBV7-9 with TRBJ1-1, with no clear D. The length of the CDR3 is 13 residues. Looked up from germline, CDR1 is SEHNR and CDR2 is FQNEAQ (reference sequence). The V end lost 5 bases, the J end lost 1 base, and 8 bases lay between the germline ends. The CDR3 loop reads CASSPGENTEAFF. CDR3 DNA: TGTGCCAGCAGCCCCGGAGAGAACACTGAAGCTTTCTTT.